The 9 T cell receptor beta chains below all came from one sample that was sequenced in a study of CD8 T cell repertoires and HIV-1 epitope variants. For these receptors, no antigen is known. The protocol was immunoSEQ multiplex PCR, while the TCRdb copy is restricted to in-frame clones and leaves out a portion. This table holds about 2,900 clones, roughly two thirds found once. Sequencing used cultured CD8+ T cells derived from PBMCs. The receptors here all came from a male donor with HIV.

V is TRBV25-1 and J is TRBJ1-1, with 7 bases identical to TRBD1. Germline CDR1 is MGHDK and CDR2 is SYGVNS. The CDR3 totals 17 residues. Trimming cost V 6 bases and J 1 base; bases outside gene matches: 14. Here the CDR3 DNA reads TGTGCCAGCAGCCCCTCCCAGGGGGATATGGGGAACACTGAAGCTTTCTTT. The encoded protein is CASSPSQGDMGNTEAFF.

The V call is TRBV6-1, the J call TRBJ2-1, with 10 bases aligning to TRBD2. The CDR3 is 16 residues long. Germline CDR1 and CDR2: MNHNS and SASEGT. V lost 4 bases to trimming and J lost 9 bases; unmatched junction nucleotides: 12. The CDR3 sequence: CASSGLAGRSSGEQFF. CDR3 DNA sequence: TGTGCCAGCAGTGGACTAGCGGGCCGCTCGAGCGGTGAGCAGTTCTTC.

The rearrangement uses TRBV2 and TRBJ2-2; tentative D call: TRBD2 (6 bases). CDR1 and CDR2 (germline): SNHLY, FYNNEI. Trimming pared 6 bases from V and 7 bases from J, leaving 18 bases between. The CDR3 spans 15 residues. The chain's CDR3 is CASRPGSRGVGELFF. DNA of the CDR3: TGTGCCAGCAGGCCCGGGAGTCGGGGTGTCGGGGAGCTGTTTTTT.

This clone was counted between two and nine times. The chain is built from TRBV19 and TRBJ2-7; weak D call: TRBD1 (7 bases). Germline values: CDR1 LNHDA, CDR2 SQIVND (reference sequence). The CDR3 runs 15 residues. The V end lost 1 base, the J end lost 3 bases, and 13 bases lay between the germline ends. CDR3 region: CASSIAGDSLYEQYF. The CDR3 coding sequence is TGTGCCAGTAGTATAGCGGGGGACAGCCTCTACGAGCAGTACTTC.

V gene TRBV27 combines with J gene TRBJ1-1; perhaps TRBD1 as D (6 bases). V lost 4 bases to trimming and J lost 1 base, with 19 bases between them. CDR3 length: 17 residues. Germline CDR1 is MNHEY and CDR2 is SMNVEV (reference sequence). CDR3: CASSYLRQGPANTEAFF. The CDR3 coding sequence is TGTGCCAGCAGTTACCTGCGGCAGGGGCCTGCGAACACTGAAGCTTTCTTT.

V is TRBV27 and J is TRBJ2-7, with 10 nucleotides matching TRBD2. Germline V lookup: CDR1 MNHEY, CDR2 SMNVEV (reference sequence). CDR3 length equals 22 residues. The trim removed 10 bases at V and 0 bases at J, leaving 30 bases unmatched. CDR3 residues: CATRHIRREWVLAGPISYEQYF. The CDR3 bases are TGTGCCACCAGACATATTAGAAGGGAGTGGGTACTAGCGGGACCTATCTCCTACGAGCAGTACTTC.

This clone is a singleton in its sample. The rearrangement joins TRBV7-9 to TRBJ2-7, with 7 bases aligning to TRBD2. This CDR3 is built from 15 residues. Germline V CDR1 and CDR2: SEHNR, FQNEAQ (reference sequence). V lost 2 bases to trimming and J lost 3 bases; unmatched junction nucleotides: 7. As DNA, the CDR3 is TGTGCCAGCAGCTTAAGGGAGGGTCCCCTCTACGAGCAGTACTTC. It yields the protein CASSLREGPLYEQYF.

The rearrangement joins TRBV28 to TRBJ1-1, with 10 bases aligning to TRBD1. The CDR3 totals 14 residues. CDR1 is MDHEN and CDR2 is SYDVKM in the germline V gene. The V and J ends lost 6 bases and 8 bases, in that order; junction bases with no gene match: 9. CDR3 sequence reads: CASRTRDRGREAFF. CDR3 DNA: TGTGCCAGCAGGACCCGGGACAGGGGCAGGGAAGCTTTCTTT.

By proportion, this clone is medium-sized. The chain is built from TRBV28 and TRBJ2-5; 8 bases map to TRBD1. CDR3 length: 15 amino acids. CDR1 and CDR2 (germline): MDHEN, SYDVKM. Trimming cost V 4 bases and J 1 base; bases outside gene matches: 5. The CDR3 DNA is TGTGCCAGCAGTTCCCCGGACAGGGCCCAAGAGACCCAGTACTTC. This gives the protein CASSSPDRAQETQYF.